The source of this T cell receptor (beta chain) is a study of spatial heterogeneity in lung cancer. As for the study in general: Alpha-chain sequences were detected in numbers that were consistently lower than beta-chain sequences.

Via MiXCR, TCRdb re-called the 5' RACE reads, giving one row per CDR3 protein. The profile covers about 94,000 distinct CDR3 sequences, with less than 20% appearing a single time and about a fifth taken by the ten largest. As to time point: blood at routine non-recurrence follow-up after resection. In germline, CDR1 is SGHAT, CDR2 FQNNGV. V was cut by 1 base and J by 1 base, with 15 bases left in between. The CDR3 length is 17 residues. V is TRBV11-2 and J is TRBJ2-3, with D perhaps matching TRBD1 or TRBD2 (5 bases each). This receptor was obtained from a male donor with early-stage non-small cell lung cancer. The sample consisted of PBMCs, taken at follow-up. The CDR3 region is CASSLGVSQGGTDTQYF. The CDR3 DNA is TGTGCCAGCAGCTTAGGAGTTTCGCAGGGAGGCACAGATACGCAGTATTTT. Drawing the rest from reference TRBV11-2 and TRBJ2-3, the complete variable domain is EAGVAQSPRYKIIEKRQSVAFWCNPISGHATLYWYQQILGQGPKLLIQFQNNGVVDDSQLPKDRFSAERLKGVDSTLKIQPAKLEDSAVYLCASSLGVSQGGTDTQYFGPGTRLTVL.